This entry is about one T cell receptor beta chain. The sample is drawn from a study of blood T cell repertoires in COVID-19. About the research overall: Researchers got acute and convalescent COVID-19 samples from the United States, Italy and Spain. T cells, B-cell-depleted T cells, or PBMCs provided the cDNA or gDNA that served as material.

Study processing details: Estimation of nucleated cell counts relied on the amplification of reference gene primers. The method was immunoSEQ multiplex PCR; TCRdb's version includes in-frame clones alone and lacks a portion of them. V, J and clone size were drawn from that table, and D and trimming were deduced from the DNA. The sample records 150,000 to 200,000 clones, approximately 85% being singletons. The sample comprised peripheral blood. The sequence was obtained from a man in his fifties or sixties with active or convalescent COVID-19.

The CDR3 here is CASSLGGQGSGYTF. The CDR3 DNA reads as TGCGCCAGCAGCTTGGGGGGACAGGGTTCTGGCTACACCTTC. V gene TRBV5-1 combines with J gene TRBJ1-2; 9 nucleotides match TRBD1. With V trimmed by 0 bases and J by 7 bases, 4 bases remained unmatched. CDR3 size: 14 residues. CDR1 SGHRS and CDR2 YFSETQ come from the germline V gene.